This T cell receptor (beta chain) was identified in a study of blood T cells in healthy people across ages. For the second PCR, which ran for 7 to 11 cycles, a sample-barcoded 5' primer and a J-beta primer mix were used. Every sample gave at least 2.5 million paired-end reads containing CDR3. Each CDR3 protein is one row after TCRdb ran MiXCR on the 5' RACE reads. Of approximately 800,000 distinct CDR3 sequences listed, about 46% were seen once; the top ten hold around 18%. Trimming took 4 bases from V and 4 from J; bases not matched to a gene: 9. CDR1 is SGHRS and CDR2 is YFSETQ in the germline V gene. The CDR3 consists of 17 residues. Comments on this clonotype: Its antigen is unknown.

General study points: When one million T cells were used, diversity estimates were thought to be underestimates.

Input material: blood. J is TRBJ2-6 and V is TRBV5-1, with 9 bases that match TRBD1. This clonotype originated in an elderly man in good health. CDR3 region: CASSPDRGEAGANVLTF. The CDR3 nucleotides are TGCGCCAGCAGCCCGGACAGGGGTGAGGCCGGGGCCAACGTCCTGACTTTC.